Included here is one T cell receptor beta chain sequence, with context. Its target is unknown. Other DNA sequences of this sample code for an identical CDR3. These data come from a study of shared clonotypes between healthy human individuals. Turning to the study itself: A donor's plate count was three for CD4 naive and three for CD4 memory; CD8 naive had two and CD8 memory one.

The assay used deep level. Only in-frame clones appear in the TCRdb table, and some are missing; sequencing was by immunoSEQ multiplex PCR. The sample lists millions of clones, 95% occurring once. Study outcomes and limitations: As a rule, naive subsets had a larger estimated richness than memory subsets.

Germline assignment: CDR1 ENHRY and CDR2 SYGVKD. Trimming cost V 1 base and J 5 bases, with 3 bases left between them. CDR3 length equals 12 residues. V usage is TRBV10-3 and J usage is TRBJ1-5; no reliable D call. The sequenced sample was naive CD4+ T cells sorted from blood. Subset in this sample: CD45RA+ positively selected. The TCR comes from a man aged 18 to 29 in good health. DNA of the CDR3: TGTGCCATCAGTGAGTTGGATCAGCCCCAGCATTTT. It translates to CAISELDQPQHF.